These 7 T cell receptor beta chains were sequenced from one sample in a study of shared clonotypes between healthy human individuals. This table comes from immunoSEQ multiplex PCR, and its TCRdb copy is limited to in-frame clones, with some not included. The repertoire holds 730,000 or so clones, with 72% as singletons. The source material was memory CD4+ T cells sorted from blood. This sample's subset: CD45RA-negative fraction. The receptors originated from a woman aged 25 to 39 in good health.

This clone was counted ten times or more. Different DNA sequences within this sample yield the same CDR3. The V and J genes are TRBV27 and TRBJ1-2; D perhaps matches TRBD1 (5 bases). The CDR3 is 14 amino acids. The germline gives CDR1 MNHEY, CDR2 SMNVEV (reference sequence). Trimming left V 4 bases short and J 4 bases short, with 13 bases between. The CDR3 reads CASSSTGGAYGYTF. The CDR3 coding sequence is TGTGCCAGCAGTTCAACAGGTGGGGCCTATGGCTACACCTTC.

The genes are TRBV28 and TRBJ2-1; D perhaps matches TRBD2 (6 bases). V shed 6 bases and J shed 8 bases, with 38 bases lying between them. There are 21 residues in the CDR3. Germline values: CDR1 MDHEN, CDR2 SYDVKM. In DNA, the CDR3 is TGTGCCAGCAGGGGCCGGACCTACACGGGCGGAGGGAAGCGGGTAGCAGATGAGCAGTTCTTC. Residues: CASRGRTYTGGGKRVADEQFF.

This chain uses TRBV5-1 with TRBJ2-7; D remains ambiguous. Germline lookup yields CDR1 SGHRS and CDR2 YFSETQ. Trimming cost V 0 bases and J 0 bases, with 13 bases left between them. There are 16 residues in the CDR3. The CDR3 spells CASSLVLGPASYEQYF. The CDR3 nucleotides are TGCGCCAGCAGCTTGGTACTCGGACCCGCCTCCTACGAGCAGTACTTC.

A single count supports this clone. This sequence joins TRBV28 and TRBJ1-5; D unclear. The germline V gene has CDR1 MDHEN and CDR2 SYDVKM. V was shortened by 2 bases and J by 7 bases, with 6 bases between the two germline ends. The CDR3 runs to 12 residues. The CDR3 protein is CASSLSTQPQHF. CDR3 sequence (DNA): TGTGCCAGCAGTTTAAGTACACAGCCCCAGCATTTT. Filled out from reference TRBV28 and TRBJ1-5, the complete variable domain reads DVKVTQSSRYLVKRTGEKVFLECVQDMDHENMFWYRQDPGLGLRLIYFSYDVKMKEKGDIPEGYSVSREKKERFSLILESASTNQTSMYLCASSLSTQPQHFGDGTRLSIL.

The chain uses TRBV5-1 and TRBJ2-5, with D possibly being TRBD1 or TRBD2 (5 bases each). CDR3 size: 15 residues. CDR1 and CDR2 (germline): SGHRS, YFSETQ. The germline V and J ends were trimmed by 3 bases and 4 bases, with 16 bases remaining between them. The CDR3 nucleotides are TGCGCCAGCAGCTCAGGACCAGGGACGGGAGAGACCCAGTACTTC. This encodes CASSSGPGTGETQYF.

J is TRBJ2-1 and V is TRBV28; D is uncertain. Germline assignment: CDR1 MDHEN and CDR2 SYDVKM. The CDR3 is 12 residues long. The germline V and J ends were trimmed by 3 bases and 8 bases, with 8 bases remaining between them. In DNA, the CDR3 is TGTGCCAGCAGTTTCATCAGAGATGAGCAGTTCTTC. It translates to CASSFIRDEQFF.

The sample holds a few counts of this clone. Germline and junction disagree at one end, which may indicate a read error. J is TRBJ2-1 and V is TRBV20-1, with TRBD2 matching over 13 bases. Germline loops: CDR1 DFQATT, CDR2 SNEGSKA (reference sequence). The CDR3 is 8 amino acids. The CDR3 DNA follows: TGCAGGACTAGCGGGGGGATCTTC. Encoded protein: CRTSGGIF.